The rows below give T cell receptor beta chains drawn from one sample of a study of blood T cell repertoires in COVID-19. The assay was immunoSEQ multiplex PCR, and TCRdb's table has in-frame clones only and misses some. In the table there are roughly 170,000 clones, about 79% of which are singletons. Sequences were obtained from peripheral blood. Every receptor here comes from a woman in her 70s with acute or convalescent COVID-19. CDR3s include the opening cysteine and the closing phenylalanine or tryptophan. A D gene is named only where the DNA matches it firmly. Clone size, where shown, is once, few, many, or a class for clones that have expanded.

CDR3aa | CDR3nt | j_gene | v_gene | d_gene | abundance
CASRSGTEAFF | TGTGCCAGCAGGTCAGGGACTGAAGCTTTCTTT | TRBJ1-1 | TRBV5-4 | . | .
CASSLDYLNTGELFF | TGCGCCAGCAGCTTGGACTATTTAAACACCGGGGAGCTGTTTTTT | TRBJ2-2 | TRBV5-1 | . | .
CASSQAGTAGNTIYF | TGTGCCAGCAGCCAAGCCGGGACAGCTGGAAACACCATATATTTT | TRBJ1-3 | TRBV3-1/TRBV3-2 | TRBD1 | .
CASSLPGLAGNFSYNEQFF | TGCGCCAGCAGCTTGCCGGGACTAGCGGGAAACTTTTCCTACAATGAGCAGTTCTTC | TRBJ2-1 | TRBV5-1 | TRBD2 | .
CASSGPGQGFASTEAFF | TGTGCCAGCAGTGGACCGGGACAGGGGTTCGCAAGCACTGAAGCTTTCTTT | TRBJ1-1 | TRBV6-1 | TRBD1 | .
CSGRQGTHNEQFF | TGCAGCGGTCGACAGGGGACCCACAATGAGCAGTTCTTC | TRBJ2-1 | TRBV29-1 | TRBD1 | many
CASSDPGLAGGLVDEQFF | TGCGCCAGCAGTGATCCCGGACTAGCGGGAGGGCTCGTCGATGAGCAGTTCTTC | TRBJ2-1 | TRBV10-1 | TRBD2 | few
CASSTSNSPLHF | TGTGCCAGCAGCACTTCTAACTCACCCCTCCACTTT | TRBJ1-6 | TRBV12-3/TRBV12-4 | . | .
CASSLGHSRQETQYF | TGCGCCAGCAGCTTGGGTCACAGTAGGCAAGAGACCCAGTACTTC | TRBJ2-5 | TRBV5-1 | . | .
CASSPPKGLTEAFF | TGTGCCAGCTCACCGCCTAAGGGGCTCACTGAAGCTTTCTTT | TRBJ1-1 | TRBV18 | . | once
CASSLGTGYYGYTF | TGTGCCAGCAGCCTTGGGACAGGGTACTATGGCTACACCTTC | TRBJ1-2 | TRBV6-6 | TRBD1 | .
CASSPYGLAGGGEQFF | TGTGCCAGCAGTCCCTACGGGCTAGCGGGAGGAGGTGAGCAGTTCTTC | TRBJ2-1 | TRBV6-2/TRBV6-3 | TRBD2 | .
CASSGRGYGYTF | TGTGCCAGCAGTGGGAGGGGATATGGCTACACCTTC | TRBJ1-2 | TRBV6-6 | . | few
CASSENGQGGEQYF | TGTGCCAGCAGTGAAAATGGACAGGGCGGCGAGCAGTACTTC | TRBJ2-7 | TRBV2 | TRBD1 | .
CASSPNSGTFVSGNTIYF | TGTGCCAGCAGCCCTAATTCCGGGACATTCGTCTCTGGAAACACCATATATTTT | TRBJ1-3 | TRBV7-2 | . | .
CASSLGLASGELFF | TGTGCCAGCAGCCTCGGACTAGCCTCCGGGGAGCTGTTTTTT | TRBJ2-2 | TRBV7-2 | TRBD2 | .
CASSVGVGSGEAYEQYF | TGTGCCAGCAGCGTAGGGGTAGGGAGCGGGGAGGCCTACGAGCAGTACTTC | TRBJ2-7 | TRBV9 | TRBD2 | .
CASSPQGRQSYEQYF | TGTGCCAGTAGCCCGCAGGGCCGTCAATCCTACGAGCAGTACTTC | TRBJ2-7 | TRBV19 | . | .
CAISESSSGGTYGYTF | TGTGCCATCAGTGAGTCATCATCAGGGGGTACCTATGGCTACACCTTC | TRBJ1-2 | TRBV10-3 | TRBD1 | .
CASSPTGTRYGYTF | TGTGCCAGCAGCCCTACCGGGACACGCTATGGCTACACCTTC | TRBJ1-2 | TRBV9 | . | .